The clone carrying this TCR beta chain has more than one count but fewer than ten. Total RNA, at least 5 micrograms per sample, was extracted from PBMCs. The data were obtained in a study of blood T cells in healthy people across ages. Study as a whole: About one barcoded beta molecule per two T cells was the capture yield of template switching.

Between the trimmed V and J ends, which lost 5 bases and 2 bases, there was a span of 16 bases. This CDR3 is 15 amino acids long. Germline lookup yields CDR1 SGHDN and CDR2 FVKESK. For the second PCR, which ran for about 6 to 11 cycles, a sample-barcoded 5' primer and a J-beta primer mix were used. In TCRdb, the 5' RACE reads were re-called with MiXCR into one record per CDR3 protein. The sample contains approximately 730,000 distinct CDR3 sequences, around 40% of which appear only once. The clonotype originates from a woman aged 55-70 years in good health. Sequenced material: blood. The chain uses TRBV14 and TRBJ2-7; D perhaps matches TRBD2 (6 bases). The CDR3 DNA reads TGTGCCAGCAGCGATGGACGGGGGTCCCCCTACGAGCAGTACTTC. Translation: CASSDGRGSPYEQYF.